The present entry profiles one T cell receptor beta chain with its context. This sample is drawn from a study of blood T cell repertoires in COVID-19. The table came from immunoSEQ multiplex PCR; TCRdb's copy has only in-frame clones and leaves some out. This sample carries roughly 150,000 clones, 83% of them seen once, and the ten largest clones take around 2.1%. Specimen: peripheral blood. This clonotype was obtained from a woman over 75 with acute or convalescent COVID-19.

The CDR3 here is CASSLETASGNTIYF. Here the CDR3 DNA reads TGTGCCAGCAGCTTAGAAACAGCCTCTGGAAACACCATATATTTT. The gene calls are TRBV7-2 and TRBJ1-3; no clear D. Trimming took 1 base from V and 0 from J, leaving 7 bases between them. Germline V gene sequence: CDR1 SGHTA, CDR2 FQGNSA. The CDR3 extends over 15 amino acids.